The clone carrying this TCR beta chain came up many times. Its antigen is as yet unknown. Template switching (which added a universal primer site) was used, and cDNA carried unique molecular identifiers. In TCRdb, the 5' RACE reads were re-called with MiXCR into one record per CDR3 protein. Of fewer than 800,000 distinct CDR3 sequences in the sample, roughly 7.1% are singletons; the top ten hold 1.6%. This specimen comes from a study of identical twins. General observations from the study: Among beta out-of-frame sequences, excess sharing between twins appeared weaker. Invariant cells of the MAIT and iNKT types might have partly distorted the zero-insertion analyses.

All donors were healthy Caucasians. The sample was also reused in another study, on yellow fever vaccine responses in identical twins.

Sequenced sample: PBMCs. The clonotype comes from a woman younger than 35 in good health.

This CDR3 reads CASSLGGNYGYTF. Written as DNA, the CDR3 is TGTGCCAGCAGTTTAGGGGGTAACTATGGCTACACCTTC. The chain has TRBV12-3 or TRBV12-4 and TRBJ1-2; D is uncertain. There are 13 residues in the CDR3. Trimming left V 1 base short and J 1 base short, with 4 bases between.